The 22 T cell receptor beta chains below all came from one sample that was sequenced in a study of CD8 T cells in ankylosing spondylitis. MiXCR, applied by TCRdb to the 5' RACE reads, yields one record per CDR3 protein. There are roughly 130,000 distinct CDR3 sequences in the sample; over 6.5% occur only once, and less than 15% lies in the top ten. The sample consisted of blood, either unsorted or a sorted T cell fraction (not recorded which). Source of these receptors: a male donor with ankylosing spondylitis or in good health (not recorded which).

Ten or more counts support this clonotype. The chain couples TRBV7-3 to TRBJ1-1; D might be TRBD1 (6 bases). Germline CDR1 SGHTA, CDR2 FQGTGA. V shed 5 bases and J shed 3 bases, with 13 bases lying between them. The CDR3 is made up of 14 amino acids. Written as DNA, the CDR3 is TGTGCCAGCAGCCGCCACAGGGAGGACACTGAAGCTTTCTTT. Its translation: CASSRHREDTEAFF.

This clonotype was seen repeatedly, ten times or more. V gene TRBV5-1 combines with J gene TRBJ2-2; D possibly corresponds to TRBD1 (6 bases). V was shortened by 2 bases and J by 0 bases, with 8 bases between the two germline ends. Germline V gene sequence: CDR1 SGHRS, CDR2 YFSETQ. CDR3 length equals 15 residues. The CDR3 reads CASSFWTANTGELFF. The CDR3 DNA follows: TGCGCCAGCAGCTTCTGGACAGCGAACACCGGGGAGCTGTTTTTT.

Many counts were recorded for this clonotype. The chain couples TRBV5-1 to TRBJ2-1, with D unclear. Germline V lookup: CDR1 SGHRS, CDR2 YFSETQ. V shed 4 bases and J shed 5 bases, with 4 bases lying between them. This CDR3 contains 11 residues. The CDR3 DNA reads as TGCGCCAGCAGCCGGAACAATGAGCAGTTCTTC. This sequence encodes CASSRNNEQFF.

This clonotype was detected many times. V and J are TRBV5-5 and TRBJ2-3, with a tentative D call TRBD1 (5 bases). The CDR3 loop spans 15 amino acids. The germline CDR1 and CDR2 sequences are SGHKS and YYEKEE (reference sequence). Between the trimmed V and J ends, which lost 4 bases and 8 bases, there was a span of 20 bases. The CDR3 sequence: CASSPDNLLIGTQYF. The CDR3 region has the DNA TGTGCCAGCAGCCCGGACAATCTATTGATCGGTACGCAGTATTTT.

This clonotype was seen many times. The CDR3 loop reads CASSLTPGSGELFF. The DNA of the CDR3 is TGTGCCAGCAGCTTAACGCCAGGGTCCGGGGAGCTGTTTTTT. The J gene is TRBJ2-2, the V gene TRBV7-2; possibly TRBD1 for D (5 bases). The V gene's germline CDR1 is SGHTA and CDR2 FQGNSA. This CDR3 has 14 amino acids. V was clipped by 2 bases and J by 6 bases, with 10 bases between them.

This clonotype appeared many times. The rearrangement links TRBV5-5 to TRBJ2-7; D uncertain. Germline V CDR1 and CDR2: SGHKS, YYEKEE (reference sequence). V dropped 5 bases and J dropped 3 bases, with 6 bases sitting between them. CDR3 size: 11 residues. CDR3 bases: TGTGCCAGCAGGGGTATCTACGAGCAGTACTTC. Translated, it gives CASRGIYEQYF.

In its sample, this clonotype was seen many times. The CDR3 DNA follows: TGTGCCAGTGCCACAGGGAATAGCAATCAGCCCCAGCATTTT. Its translation is CASATGNSNQPQHF. This chain connects TRBV19 to TRBJ1-5; D is perhaps TRBD1 (6 bases). The CDR3 length is 14 residues. V was trimmed by 8 bases and J by 0 bases, leaving 11 bases between them. Germline values: CDR1 LNHDA, CDR2 SQIVND (reference sequence).

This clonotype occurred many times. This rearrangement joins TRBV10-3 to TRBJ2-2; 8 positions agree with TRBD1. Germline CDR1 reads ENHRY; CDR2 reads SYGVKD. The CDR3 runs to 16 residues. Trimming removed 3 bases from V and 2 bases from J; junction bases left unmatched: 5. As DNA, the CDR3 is TGTGCCATCAGTGACACAGGGGGTCGAAACACCGGGGAGCTGTTTTTT. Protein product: CAISDTGGRNTGELFF.

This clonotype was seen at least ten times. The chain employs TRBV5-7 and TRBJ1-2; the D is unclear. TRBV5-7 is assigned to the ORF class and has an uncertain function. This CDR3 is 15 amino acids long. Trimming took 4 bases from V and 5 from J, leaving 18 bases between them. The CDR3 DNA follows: TGTGCCAGCAGCCCTCTAACCGAGGGCGTGTATGGCTACACCTTC. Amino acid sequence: CASSPLTEGVYGYTF.

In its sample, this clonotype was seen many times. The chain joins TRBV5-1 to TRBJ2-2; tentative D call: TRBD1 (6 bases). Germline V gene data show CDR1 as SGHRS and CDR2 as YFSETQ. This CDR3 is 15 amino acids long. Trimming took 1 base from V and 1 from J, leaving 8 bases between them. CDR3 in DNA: TGCGCCAGCAGCTTGCCGACAGGGAACACCGGGGAGCTGTTTTTT. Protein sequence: CASSLPTGNTGELFF.

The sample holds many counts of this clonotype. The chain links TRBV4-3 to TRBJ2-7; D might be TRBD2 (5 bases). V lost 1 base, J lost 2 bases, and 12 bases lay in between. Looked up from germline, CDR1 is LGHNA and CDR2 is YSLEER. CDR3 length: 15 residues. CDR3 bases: TGCGCCAGCAGCCAAGTGGTGGGAGCTACCTACGAGCAGTACTTC. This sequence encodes CASSQVVGATYEQYF.

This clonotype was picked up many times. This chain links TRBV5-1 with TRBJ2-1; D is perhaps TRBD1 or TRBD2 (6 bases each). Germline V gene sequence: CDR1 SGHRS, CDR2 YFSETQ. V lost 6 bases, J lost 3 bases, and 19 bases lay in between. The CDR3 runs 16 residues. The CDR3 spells CASTSGAGANYNEQFF. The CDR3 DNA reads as TGCGCCAGCACTTCGGGGGCAGGGGCGAACTACAATGAGCAGTTCTTC.

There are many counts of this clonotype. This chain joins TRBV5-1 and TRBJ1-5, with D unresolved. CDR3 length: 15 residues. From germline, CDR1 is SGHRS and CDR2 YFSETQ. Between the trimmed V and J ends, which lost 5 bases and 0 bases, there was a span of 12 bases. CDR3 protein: CASRVQADSNQPQHF. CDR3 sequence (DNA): TGCGCCAGCAGGGTTCAGGCCGATAGCAATCAGCCCCAGCATTTT.

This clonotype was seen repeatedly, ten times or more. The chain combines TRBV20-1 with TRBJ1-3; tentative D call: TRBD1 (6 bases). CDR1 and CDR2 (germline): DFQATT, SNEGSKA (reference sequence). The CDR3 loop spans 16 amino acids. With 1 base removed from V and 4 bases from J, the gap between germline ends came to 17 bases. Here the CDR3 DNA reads TGCAGTGCTAGAGGTGCCCAACAGGGACGCGGAAACACCATATATTTT. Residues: CSARGAQQGRGNTIYF.

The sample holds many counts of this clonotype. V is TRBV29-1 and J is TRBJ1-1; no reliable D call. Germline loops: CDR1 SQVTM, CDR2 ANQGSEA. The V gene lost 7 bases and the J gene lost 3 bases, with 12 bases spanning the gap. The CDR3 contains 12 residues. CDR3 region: CSGGGPDTEAFF. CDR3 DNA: TGCAGCGGGGGAGGCCCGGACACTGAAGCTTTCTTT.

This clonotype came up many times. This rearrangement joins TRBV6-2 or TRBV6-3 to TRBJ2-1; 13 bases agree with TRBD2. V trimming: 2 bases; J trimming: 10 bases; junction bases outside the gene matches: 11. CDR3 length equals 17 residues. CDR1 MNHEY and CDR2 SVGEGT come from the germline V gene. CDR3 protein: CASSYTALAGGPREQFF. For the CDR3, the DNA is TGTGCCAGCAGTTACACAGCACTAGCGGGAGGGCCACGAGAGCAGTTCTTC.

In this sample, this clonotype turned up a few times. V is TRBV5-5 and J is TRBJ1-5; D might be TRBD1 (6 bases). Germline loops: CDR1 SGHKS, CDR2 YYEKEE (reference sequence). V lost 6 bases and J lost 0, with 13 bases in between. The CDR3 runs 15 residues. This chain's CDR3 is CASTDGTTSNQPQHF. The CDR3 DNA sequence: TGTGCCAGCACCGATGGGACAACTAGCAATCAGCCCCAGCATTTT.

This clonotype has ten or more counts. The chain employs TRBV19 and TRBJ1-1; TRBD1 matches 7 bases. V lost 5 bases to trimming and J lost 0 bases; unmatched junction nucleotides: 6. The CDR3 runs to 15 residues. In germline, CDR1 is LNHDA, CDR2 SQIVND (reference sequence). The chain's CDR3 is CASSAEDRLNTEAFF. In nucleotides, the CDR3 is TGTGCCAGTAGTGCAGAGGACAGGTTGAACACTGAAGCTTTCTTT.

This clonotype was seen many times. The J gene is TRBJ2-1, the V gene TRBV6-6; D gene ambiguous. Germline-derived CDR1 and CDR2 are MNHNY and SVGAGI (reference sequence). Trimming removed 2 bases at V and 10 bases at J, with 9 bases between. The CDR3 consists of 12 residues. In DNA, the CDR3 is TGTGCCAGCAGTTACCGAGTAGGGGAGCAGTTCTTC. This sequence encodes CASSYRVGEQFF.

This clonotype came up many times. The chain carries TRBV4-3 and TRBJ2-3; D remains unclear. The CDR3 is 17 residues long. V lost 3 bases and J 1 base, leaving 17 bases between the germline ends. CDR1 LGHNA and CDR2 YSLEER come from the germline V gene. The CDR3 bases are TGCGCCAGCAGCCACTTTCCCCCCTCAGTGGGCACAGATACGCAGTATTTT. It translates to CASSHFPPSVGTDTQYF.

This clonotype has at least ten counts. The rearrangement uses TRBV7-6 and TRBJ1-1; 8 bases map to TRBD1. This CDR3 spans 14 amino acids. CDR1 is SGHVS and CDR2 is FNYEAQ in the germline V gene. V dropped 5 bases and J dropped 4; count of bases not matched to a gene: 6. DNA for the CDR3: TGTGCCAGCAGCGCCAGCAGGGGGCCCACTGAAGCTTTCTTT. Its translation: CASSASRGPTEAFF. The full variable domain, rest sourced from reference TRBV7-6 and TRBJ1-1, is GAGVSQSPRYKVTKRGQDVALRCDPISGHVSLYWYRQALGQGPEFLTYFNYEAQQDKSGLPNDRFSAERPEGSISTLTIQRTEQRDSAMYRCASSASRGPTEAFFGQGTRLTVV.

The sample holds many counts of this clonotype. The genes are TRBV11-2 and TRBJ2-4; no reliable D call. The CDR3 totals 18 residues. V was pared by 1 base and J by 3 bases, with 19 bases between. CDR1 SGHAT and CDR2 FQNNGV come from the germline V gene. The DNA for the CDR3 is TGTGCCAGCAGCTTAGTGATTATTGGGTCCAGCGACAAAAACATTCAGTACTTC. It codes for CASSLVIIGSSDKNIQYF. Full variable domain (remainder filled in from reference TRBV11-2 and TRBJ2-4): EAGVAQSPRYKIIEKRQSVAFWCNPISGHATLYWYQQILGQGPKLLIQFQNNGVVDDSQLPKDRFSAERLKGVDSTLKIQPAKLEDSAVYLCASSLVIIGSSDKNIQYFGAGTRLSVL.